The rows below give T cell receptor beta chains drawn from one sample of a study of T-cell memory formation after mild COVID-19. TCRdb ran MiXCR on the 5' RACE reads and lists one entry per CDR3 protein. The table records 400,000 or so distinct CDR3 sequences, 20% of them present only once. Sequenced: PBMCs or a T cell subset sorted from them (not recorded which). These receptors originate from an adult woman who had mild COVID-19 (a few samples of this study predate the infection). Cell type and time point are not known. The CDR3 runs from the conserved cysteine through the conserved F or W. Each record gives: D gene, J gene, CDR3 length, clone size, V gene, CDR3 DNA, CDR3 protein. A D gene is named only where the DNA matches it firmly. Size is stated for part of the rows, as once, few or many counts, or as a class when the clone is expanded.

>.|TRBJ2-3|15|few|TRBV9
TGTGCCAGCAGCCAATGGACAGTTAGCACAGATACGCAGTATTTT
CASSQWTVSTDTQYF
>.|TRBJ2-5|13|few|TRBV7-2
TGTGCCAGCAGCTTATACGAGAGAGAGACCCAGTACTTC
CASSLYERETQYF
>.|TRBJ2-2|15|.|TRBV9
TGTGCCAGCAGCGCTGCGGGGGCTGTCACCGGGGAGCTGTTTTTT
CASSAAGAVTGELFF
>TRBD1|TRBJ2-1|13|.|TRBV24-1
TGTGCCACCAGGAGGACAGGGGGCAATGAGCAGTTCTTC
CATRRTGGNEQFF
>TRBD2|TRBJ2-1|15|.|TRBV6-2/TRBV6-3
TGTGCCAGCAGCCTGACTAGCGGGGACTTTAATGAGCAGTTCTTC
CASSLTSGDFNEQFF
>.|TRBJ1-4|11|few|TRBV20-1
TGCAGTGCTCGAATTAATGAAAAACTGTTTTTT
CSARINEKLFF
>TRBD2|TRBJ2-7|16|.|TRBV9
TGTGCCAGCAGCGTAGCCGGCGGGAGCTCCACCTACGAGCAGTACTTC
CASSVAGGSSTYEQYF
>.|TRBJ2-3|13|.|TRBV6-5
TGTGCCAGCCAACCGCTGGCGGCAGATACGCAGTATTTT
CASQPLAADTQYF
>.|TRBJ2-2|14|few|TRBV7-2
TGTGCCAGCAGCTTAGACTATAATGCCGGGGAGCTGTTTTTT
CASSLDYNAGELFF
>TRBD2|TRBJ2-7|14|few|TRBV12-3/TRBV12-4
TGTGCCAGCAGTTTCGGGCGGGAGGCGTCCGAGCAGTACTTC
CASSFGREASEQYF
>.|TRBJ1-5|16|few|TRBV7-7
TGTGCCAGCAGCCCCCGGGGTACAGGGAGCAATCAGCCCCAGCATTTT
CASSPRGTGSNQPQHF
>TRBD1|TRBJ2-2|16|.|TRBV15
TGTGCCACCAGCACCCCCGGACAGGATAACACCGGGGAGCTGTTTTTT
CATSTPGQDNTGELFF
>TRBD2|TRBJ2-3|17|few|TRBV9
TGTGCCAGCAGTCTACGATTGACTAGCGATATCAAAGATACGCAGTATTTT
CASSLRLTSDIKDTQYF
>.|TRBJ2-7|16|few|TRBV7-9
TGTGCCAGCAGCAGTACCGGGGGATTTGTGGCATACGAGCAGTACTTC
CASSSTGGFVAYEQYF
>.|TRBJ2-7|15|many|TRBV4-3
TGCGCCAGCAGCCAAGATAGGGTCCGGGGTCAGATCATCCACTTC
CASSQDRVRGQIIHF
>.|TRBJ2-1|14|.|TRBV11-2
TGTGCCAGCAGCTCCTGGGGGCGGCAGGATGAGCAGTTCTTC
CASSSWGRQDEQFF
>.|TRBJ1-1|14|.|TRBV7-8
TGTGCCAGCATCCGGGGCATGGGAAACACTGAAGCTTTCTTT
CASIRGMGNTEAFF
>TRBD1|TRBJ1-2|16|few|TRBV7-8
TGTGCCAGCAGCGTTCGGGGACAGGGGGACAACTATGGCTACACCTTC
CASSVRGQGDNYGYTF
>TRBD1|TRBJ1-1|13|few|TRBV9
TGTGCCAGCAGCGTAGAAGGACAGGGGAAAGCTTTCTTT
CASSVEGQGKAFF
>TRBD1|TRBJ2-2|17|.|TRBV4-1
TGCGCCAGCAGCCAAGGGGGACAGGGGGCGAACACCGGGGAGCTGTTTTTT
CASSQGGQGANTGELFF
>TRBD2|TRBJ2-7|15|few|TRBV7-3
TGTGCCAGCAGCCCCACTAGCGGGGGGACCTACGAGCAGTACTTC
CASSPTSGGTYEQYF
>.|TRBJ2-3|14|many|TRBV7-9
TGTGCCAGCAGCTCTTTGGGGGGCACAGATACGCAGTATTTT
CASSSLGGTDTQYF
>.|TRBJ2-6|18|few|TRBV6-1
TGTGCCAGCAGTGAATGGGGGTACAGCTACTCTGGGGCCAACGTCCTGACTTTC
CASSEWGYSYSGANVLTF
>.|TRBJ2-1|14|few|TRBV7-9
TGTGCCAGCAGCTCCCGGACGGATTACAATGAGCAGTTCTTC
CASSSRTDYNEQFF
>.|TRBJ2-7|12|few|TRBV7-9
TGTGCCAGCAGCACGCAGGGGACCGAGCAGTACTTC
CASSTQGTEQYF
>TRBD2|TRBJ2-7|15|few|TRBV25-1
TGTGCCAGCAGTGAAACCCTGACTAGCGGAGGCGAGCAGTACTTC
CASSETLTSGGEQYF
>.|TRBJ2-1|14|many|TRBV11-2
TGTGCCAGCAGCACGGGAACGGAAATCAATCAGCAGTTCTTC
CASSTGTEINQQFF
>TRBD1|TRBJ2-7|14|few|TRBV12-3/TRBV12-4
TGTGCCAGCAGTGAGACAGGGTTTAGCTACGAGCAGTACTTC
CASSETGFSYEQYF
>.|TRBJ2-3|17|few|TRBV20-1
TGCAGTGCTAGAGATCCTCGTTCCAGGATGGGTACAGATACGCAGTATTTT
CSARDPRSRMGTDTQYF
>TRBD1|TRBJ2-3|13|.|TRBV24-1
TGTGCCACCCAGGGACAGGGCACAGATACGCAGTATTTT
CATQGQGTDTQYF